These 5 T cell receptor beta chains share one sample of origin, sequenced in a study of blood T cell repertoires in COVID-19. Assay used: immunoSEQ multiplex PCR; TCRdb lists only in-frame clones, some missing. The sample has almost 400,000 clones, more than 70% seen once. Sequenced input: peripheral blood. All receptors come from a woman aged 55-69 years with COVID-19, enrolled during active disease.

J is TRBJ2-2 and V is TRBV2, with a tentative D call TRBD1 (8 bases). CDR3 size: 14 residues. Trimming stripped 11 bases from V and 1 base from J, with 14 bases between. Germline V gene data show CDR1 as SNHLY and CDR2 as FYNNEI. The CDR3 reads CAGRGTGNTGELFF. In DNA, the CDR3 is TGTGCCGGGCGGGGGACAGGGAACACCGGGGAGCTGTTTTTT.

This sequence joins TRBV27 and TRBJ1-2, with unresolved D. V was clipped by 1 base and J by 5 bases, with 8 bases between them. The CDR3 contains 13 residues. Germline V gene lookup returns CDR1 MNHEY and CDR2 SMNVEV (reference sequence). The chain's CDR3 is CASSLLSGYGYTF. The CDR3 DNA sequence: TGTGCCAGCAGTTTATTATCGGGGTATGGCTACACCTTC.

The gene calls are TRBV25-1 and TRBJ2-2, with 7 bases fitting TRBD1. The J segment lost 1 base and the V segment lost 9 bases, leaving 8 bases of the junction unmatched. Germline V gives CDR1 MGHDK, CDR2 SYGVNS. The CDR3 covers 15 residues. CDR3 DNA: TGTGCCAGTAGCCTACAGGGGAGGAACACCGGGGAGCTGTTTTTT. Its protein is CASSLQGRNTGELFF.

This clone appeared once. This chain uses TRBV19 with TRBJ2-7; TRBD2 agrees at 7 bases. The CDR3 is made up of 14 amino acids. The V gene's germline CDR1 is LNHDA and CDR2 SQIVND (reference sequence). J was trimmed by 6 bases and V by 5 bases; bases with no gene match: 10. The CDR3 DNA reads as TGTGCCAGTAGTTTGCGGGGGTCCCCAGTCGAGCAGTACTTC. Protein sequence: CASSLRGSPVEQYF.

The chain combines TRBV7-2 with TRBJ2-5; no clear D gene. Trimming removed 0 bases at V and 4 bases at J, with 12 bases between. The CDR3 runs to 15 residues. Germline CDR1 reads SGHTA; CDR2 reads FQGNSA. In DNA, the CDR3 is TGTGCCAGCAGCTTAGCGGCTGCGGCGGTAGAGACCCAGTACTTC. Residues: CASSLAAAAVETQYF.